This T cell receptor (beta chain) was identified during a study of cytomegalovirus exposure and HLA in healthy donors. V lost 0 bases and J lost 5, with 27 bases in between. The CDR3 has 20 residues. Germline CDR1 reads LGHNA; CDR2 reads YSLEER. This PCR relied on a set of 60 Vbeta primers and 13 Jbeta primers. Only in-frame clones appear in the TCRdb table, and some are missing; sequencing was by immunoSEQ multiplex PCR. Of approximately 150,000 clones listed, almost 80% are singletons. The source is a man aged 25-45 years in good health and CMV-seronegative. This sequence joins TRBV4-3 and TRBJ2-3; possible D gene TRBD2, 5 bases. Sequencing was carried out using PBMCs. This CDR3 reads CASSQDHGDGAGSGRDTQYF. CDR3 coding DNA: TGCGCCAGCAGCCAAGATCACGGGGATGGAGCCGGAAGTGGACGAGATACGCAGTATTTT.